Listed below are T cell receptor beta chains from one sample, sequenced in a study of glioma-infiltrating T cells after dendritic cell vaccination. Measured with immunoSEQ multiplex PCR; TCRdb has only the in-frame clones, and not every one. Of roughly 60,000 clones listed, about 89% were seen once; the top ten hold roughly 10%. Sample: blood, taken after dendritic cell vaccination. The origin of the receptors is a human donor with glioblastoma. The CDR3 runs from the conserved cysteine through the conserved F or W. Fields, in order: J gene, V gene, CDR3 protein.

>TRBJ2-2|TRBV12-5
CASGRGGGANGELFF
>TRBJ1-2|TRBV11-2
CASSLERGAYGYTF
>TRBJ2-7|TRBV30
CAWSDDRGEQYF
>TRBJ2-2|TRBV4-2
CASSQGGSWTGELFF
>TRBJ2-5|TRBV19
CASSIGGQSGETQYF
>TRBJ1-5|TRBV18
CASSGRVLNQPQHF
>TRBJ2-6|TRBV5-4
CASSLDAGAGANVLTF
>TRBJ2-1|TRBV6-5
CASSFPGLASNEQFF
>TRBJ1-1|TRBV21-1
CASSSVGDTEAFF
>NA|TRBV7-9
CASSPPTGGTYEQYF
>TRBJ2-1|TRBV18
CASSPTIEGDNEQFF
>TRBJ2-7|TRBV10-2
CASQEGGIPYEQYF